The 25 T cell receptor beta chains reported below all come from one sample, sequenced in a study of molecular identifiers for immune sequencing clone quantification. MiXCR was run by TCRdb on the PCR reads, yielding one entry per CDR3 protein. The data show some 320,000 distinct CDR3 sequences, with around a fifth seen just once and roughly 0.8% held by the top ten. The source material was naive CD8+ T cells from blood, with Jurkat cell RNA spiked in. Subset indicated: FACS-sorted CD8+CD4-CCR7+CD45RA+ naive T cells. The receptors stem from a human donor in good health. Some libraries in this study had Jurkat cell RNA spiked in.

This clonotype has only a few counts. The chain employs TRBV5-6 and TRBJ2-1; D not certain. The CDR3 runs 13 residues. Per germline, CDR1 SGHDT and CDR2 YYEEEE. V shed 2 bases and J shed 5 bases, with 8 bases lying between them. The CDR3 loop is CASSFAWDNEQFF. DNA for the CDR3: TGTGCCAGCAGCTTCGCCTGGGACAATGAGCAGTTCTTC.

The rearrangement links TRBV5-1 to TRBJ2-7; D may match TRBD1 or TRBD2 (5 bases each). CDR3 length: 15 amino acids. CDR1 and CDR2 from the germline V gene are SGHRS and YFSETQ. The V end lost 1 base, the J end lost 2 bases, and 13 bases lay between the germline ends. CDR3 amino acids: CASSLLSQGPYEQYF. CDR3 sequence (DNA): TGCGCCAGCAGCTTGTTGTCCCAGGGACCCTACGAGCAGTACTTC.

This clonotype was detected ten times or more. The chain links TRBV29-1 to TRBJ2-1, with unresolved D. The length of the CDR3 is 11 residues. The germline V gene has CDR1 SQVTM and CDR2 ANQGSEA. V was cut by 7 bases and J by 4 bases, with 8 bases left in between. The CDR3 here is CSAEWYNEQFF. Written as DNA, the CDR3 is TGCAGCGCAGAGTGGTACAATGAGCAGTTCTTC.

About this clonotype itself: Because the CDR3 is missing its conserved closing phenylalanine or tryptophan, this is likely a read error. The rearrangement joins TRBV9 to TRBJ2-2; D might be TRBD1 (6 bases). The CDR3 is 16 amino acids. CDR1 and CDR2 (germline): SGDLS, YYNGEE. Trimming stripped 0 bases from V and 6 bases from J, with 15 bases between. The CDR3 protein is CASSVAPEGDAGELFL. CDR3 coding DNA: TGTGCCAGCAGCGTAGCCCCTGAGGGGGACGCCGGGGAGCTGTTTCTT.

A note on this clonotype: Just one base apart from a much larger clone, this may be a read error. This chain joins TRBV2 and TRBJ1-6; unclear D gene. The germline V gene encodes CDR1 SNHLY and CDR2 FYNNEI. The CDR3 has 15 amino acids. The germline V and J ends were trimmed by 9 bases and 6 bases, with 18 bases remaining between them. CDR3 loop: CARNIAPSINSPLHF. The CDR3 DNA reads TGTGCCAGAAATATCGCGCCCAGCATTAATTCACCCCTCCACTTT.

The genes are TRBV27 and TRBJ1-1; D ambiguous. The CDR3 spans 12 residues. CDR1 MNHEY and CDR2 SMNVEV come from the germline V gene (reference sequence). V was shortened by 6 bases and J by 0 bases, with 5 bases between the two germline ends. CDR3 sequence: CASRKLNTEAFF. The CDR3 DNA follows: TGTGCCAGCAGAAAGCTGAACACTGAAGCTTTCTTT.

There are many counts of this clonotype. The genes are TRBV7-2 and TRBJ2-1; possibly TRBD2 for D (5 bases). Trimming took off 7 bases at V and 0 bases at J, with 13 bases between the two ends. The CDR3 contains 15 residues. The V gene's germline CDR1 is SGHTA and CDR2 FQGNSA. The CDR3 is CASTPRGSSYNEQFF. For the CDR3, the DNA is TGTGCCAGCACCCCGCGAGGGAGCTCCTACAATGAGCAGTTCTTC.

In this sample, this clonotype turned up a few times. The chain has TRBV6-2 or TRBV6-3 and TRBJ1-2; TRBD1 matches 7 bases. The CDR3 loop spans 20 amino acids. V lost 3 bases and J lost 4; bases outside the gene matches: 23. Germline V gene data show CDR1 as MNHEY and CDR2 as SVGEGT. The CDR3 spells CASSYSTTGDEIRSGYGYTF. DNA for the CDR3: TGTGCCAGCAGTTATTCCACCACAGGGGACGAGATCAGGTCCGGCTATGGCTACACCTTC.

Regarding this clonotype: With a much larger clone just one base away, this may be a read error. The rearrangement joins TRBV27 to TRBJ1-1, with a tentative D call TRBD1 (5 bases). This CDR3 contains 12 residues. CDR1 is MNHEY and CDR2 is SMNVEV in the germline V gene (reference sequence). The V end lost 8 bases, the J end lost 9 bases, and 16 bases lay between the germline ends. The CDR3 nucleotides read TGTGCCAGCGGTTCCTACGGGACCCAAGCTTTCTTT. As protein: CASGSYGTQAFF.

This clonotype was counted ten times or more. J is TRBJ1-5 and V is TRBV27; 7 bases are shared with TRBD1. This CDR3 region has 15 residues. Per germline, CDR1 MNHEY and CDR2 SMNVEV (reference sequence). V shed 5 bases and J 3 bases; nucleotides not matched to a gene: 7. CDR3 sequence (DNA): TGTGCCAGCAGTAGCCTGACAGGGACCAATCAGCCCCAGCATTTT. This codes for CASSSLTGTNQPQHF.

This clonotype was counted many times. This rearrangement joins TRBV18 to TRBJ2-1; D may be TRBD2 (6 bases). V gave up 4 bases and J gave up 7 bases, with 14 bases separating them. Germline-derived CDR1 and CDR2 are KGHSH and LQKENI. The length of the CDR3 is 14 residues. Here the CDR3 reads CASSRSSVLNEQFF. CDR3 nucleotide sequence: TGTGCCAGCTCACGGTCTAGCGTCCTAAATGAGCAGTTCTTC.

This clonotype was recorded only once. This could be a read error, since a much larger clone is one nucleotide away. The chain carries TRBV29-1 and TRBJ1-1; no reliable D call. The V end was cut by 1 base, the J end by 8 bases, with 5 bases between. Germline V gene data show CDR1 as SQVTM and CDR2 as ANQGSEA. The CDR3 extends over 10 amino acids. CDR3 coding DNA: TGCAGCGTTGAAGGTCCGGAAGCTTTCTTT. Encoded protein: CSVEGPEAFF.

CDR3 nucleotide sequence: TGTGCCAGCAGCGTAGCGGGGGGGTTAGACTACAATGAGCAGTTCTTC. Its protein is CASSVAGGLDYNEQFF. The rearrangement uses TRBV11-2 and TRBJ2-1; TRBD2 aligns across 11 bases. The germline gives CDR1 SGHAT, CDR2 FQNNGV. V was clipped by 5 bases and J by 3 bases; unmatched bases: 6. This CDR3 is built from 16 residues.

This clonotype has at least ten counts. The V gene is TRBV7-2, the J gene TRBJ1-1, with D perhaps TRBD1 (5 bases). The ends were cut back, 5 bases at V and 1 base at J, with 11 bases in the middle. This CDR3 has 14 residues. CDR1 is SGHTA and CDR2 is FQGNSA in the germline V gene. CDR3 loop: CASSLPGANTEAFF. The CDR3 DNA follows: TGTGCCAGCAGCCTCCCTGGGGCGAACACTGAAGCTTTCTTT. The variable domain in full, completed from reference TRBV7-2 and TRBJ1-1, reads GAGVSQSPSNKVTEKGKDVELRCDPISGHTALYWYRQSLGQGLEFLIYFQGNSAPDKSGLPSDRFSAERTGGSVSTLTIQRTQQEDSAVYLCASSLPGANTEAFFGQGTRLTVV.

This clonotype was seen repeatedly, ten times or more. This sequence joins TRBV19 and TRBJ1-1; perhaps TRBD1 as D (6 bases). The V end lost 7 bases, the J end lost 5 bases, and 17 bases lay between the germline ends. Per the germline V gene, CDR1 is LNHDA and CDR2 is SQIVND (reference sequence). The CDR3 extends over 14 amino acids. The CDR3 bases are TGTGCCAGTACTTGGGGGGGCTCAGGTACTGAAGCTTTCTTT. It translates to CASTWGGSGTEAFF.

This clonotype has only a few counts. The chain combines TRBV30 with TRBJ2-7; 9 nucleotides line up with TRBD1. Germline CDR1 and CDR2: GTSNPN and SVGIG (reference sequence). With 2 bases clipped from V and 3 bases from J, the junction kept 5 bases outside the gene matches. The CDR3 contains 14 residues. CDR3 DNA: TGTGCCTGGAGTCCCCGGGACAGGGTCTACGAGCAGTACTTC. The encoded protein is CAWSPRDRVYEQYF.

This sequence joins TRBV6-2 or TRBV6-3 and TRBJ2-7; 9 bases are a match to TRBD2. The CDR3 consists of 13 residues. V was clipped by 5 bases and J by 6 bases; unmatched bases: 5. Germline assignment: CDR1 MNHEY and CDR2 SVGEGT. CDR3 nucleotides: TGTGCCAGCAGTGGGGGACTAGCCGGCGAGCAGTACTTC. Translation gives CASSGGLAGEQYF.

This clonotype came up many times. The V call is TRBV5-1, the J call TRBJ2-7; TRBD2 matches 12 bases. V lost 3 bases to trimming and J lost 3 bases; unmatched junction nucleotides: 1. The CDR3 length is 14 residues. The germline gives CDR1 SGHRS, CDR2 YFSETQ. The CDR3 DNA is TGCGCCAGCAGCTGGACTAGCGGGAACTACGAGCAGTACTTC. As protein: CASSWTSGNYEQYF.

The chain uses TRBV5-6 and TRBJ2-7, with D possibly being TRBD2 (5 bases). Germline V gives CDR1 SGHDT, CDR2 YYEEEE. The CDR3 has 16 residues. V dropped 4 bases and J dropped 1 base, with 18 bases sitting between them. The CDR3 loop reads CASSPEGQRISYEQYF. Written as DNA, the CDR3 is TGTGCCAGCAGCCCAGAAGGTCAGCGGATATCCTACGAGCAGTACTTC.

Only one count was recorded for this clonotype. The CDR3 DNA sequence: TGTGCCAGCAGTTCCCTGTTGGGGGCCCACACAGATACGCAGTATTTT. It is translated as CASSSLLGAHTDTQYF. This chain connects TRBV6-5 to TRBJ2-3; the D gene is possibly TRBD1 (6 bases). V was clipped by 4 bases and J by 2 bases, with 16 bases between them. This CDR3 region has 16 residues. CDR1 is MNHEY, CDR2 SVGAGI, per germline.

As for this clonotype: Likely a read error: the CDR3 ends without its conserved phenylalanine or tryptophan. The J gene is TRBJ2-5, the V gene TRBV6-2 or TRBV6-3; 12 bases line up with TRBD2. Germline assignment: CDR1 MNHEY and CDR2 SVGEGT. Unmatched junction bases numbered 7, after V lost 4 bases and J lost 4 bases. This CDR3 comprises 16 residues. The CDR3 here is CASSSDLAGGGETQYL. In DNA, the CDR3 is TGTGCCAGCAGTTCCGACCTAGCGGGAGGGGGAGAGACCCAGTACCTC.

On this clonotype: A much larger clone sits a single nucleotide away, making a read error possible. V gene TRBV20-1 combines with J gene TRBJ2-1; D is ambiguous. The CDR3 spans 13 residues. The V gene's germline CDR1 is DFQATT and CDR2 SNEGSKA (reference sequence). CDR3 nucleotides: TGCAGTGCTAGAGTTTCCAGCGAAAATGGGCAGTTCTTC. Residues: CSARVSSENGQFF.

The sample holds many counts of this clonotype. J is TRBJ1-1 and V is TRBV2; D remains ambiguous. The ends were cut back, 0 bases at V and 4 bases at J, with 12 bases in the middle. CDR3 length: 15 residues. CDR1 is SNHLY, CDR2 FYNNEI, per germline. Here the CDR3 reads CASSEALSVGTEAFF. The CDR3, as DNA: TGTGCCAGCAGTGAAGCGCTTTCAGTGGGCACTGAAGCTTTCTTT.

This clonotype was seen just once. This may be a read error: a much more frequent sequence differs by one nucleotide. The conserved phenylalanine or tryptophan normally closing the CDR3 is absent here, so this likely arose from a read error. The chain has TRBV2 and TRBJ2-5; D remains ambiguous. The ends were cut back, 0 bases at V and 8 bases at J, with 16 bases in the middle. CDR3 length: 15 residues. Germline CDR1 SNHLY, CDR2 FYNNEI. The CDR3 region is CASSEAGTSALTQYS. CDR3 DNA sequence: TGTGCCAGCAGTGAAGCGGGCACGTCCGCGTTAACCCAGTACTCC.

This clonotype came up many times. The chain is built from TRBV7-9 and TRBJ1-1; 7 bases fit TRBD1. The V and J ends lost 6 bases and 7 bases, in that order; junction bases with no gene match: 11. This CDR3 is 14 amino acids long. In germline, CDR1 is SEHNR, CDR2 FQNEAQ (reference sequence). CDR3 region: CASSLQGDLNEAFF. CDR3 bases: TGTGCCAGCAGTTTGCAGGGGGATTTGAATGAAGCTTTCTTT.